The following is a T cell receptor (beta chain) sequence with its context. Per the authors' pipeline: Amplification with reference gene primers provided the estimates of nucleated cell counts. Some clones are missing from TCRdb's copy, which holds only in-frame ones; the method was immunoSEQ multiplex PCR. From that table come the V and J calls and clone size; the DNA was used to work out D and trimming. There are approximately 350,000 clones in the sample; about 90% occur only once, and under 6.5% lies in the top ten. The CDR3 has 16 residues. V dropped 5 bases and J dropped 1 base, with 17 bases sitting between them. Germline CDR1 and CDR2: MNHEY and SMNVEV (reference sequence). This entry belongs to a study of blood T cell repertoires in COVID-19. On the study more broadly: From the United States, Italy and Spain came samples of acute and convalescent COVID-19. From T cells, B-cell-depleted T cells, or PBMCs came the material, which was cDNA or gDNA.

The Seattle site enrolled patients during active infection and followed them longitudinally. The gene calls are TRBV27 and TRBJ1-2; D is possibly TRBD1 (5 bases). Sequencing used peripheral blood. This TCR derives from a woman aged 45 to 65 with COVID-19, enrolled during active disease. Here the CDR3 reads CASSAAFLGLNYGYTF. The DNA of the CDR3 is TGTGCCAGCAGTGCCGCATTCTTGGGGCTTAACTATGGCTACACCTTC.